The 21 T cell receptor beta chains below all came from one sample that was sequenced in a study of T cells in tumors after PD-1 blockade (dated by TCRdb to about 2019). Taken with the paper, the label for time point translates to: before anti-PD-1 therapy. The method was the immunoSEQ multiplex PCR assay. This immuneACCESS table, as held by TCRdb, lists in-frame sequences with V and J called but not all clones. Of the missing ones, under half trace to an unresolved V gene in checked studies; the others have no known cause. The sample data list 60,000 or so clones, and roughly 78% of these were observed just once. Of the sample, 13% falls within the top ten clones. The sequencing used PBMCs, collected before anti-PD-1 treatment. Receptors were obtained from a human donor with basal cell carcinoma.

The genes are TRBV27 and TRBJ1-1; 9 bases line up with TRBD1. Germline V gene lookup returns CDR1 MNHEY and CDR2 SMNVEV (reference sequence). The CDR3 runs 14 residues. V dropped 5 bases and J dropped 3; count of bases not matched to a gene: 4. The DNA of the CDR3 is TGTGCCAGCAGTGGCCACAGGGGGCACACTGAAGCTTTCTTT. Protein product: CASSGHRGHTEAFF.

CDR3 nucleotide sequence: TGTGCCAGCAGCCGGGGTGGGGGTCAGGGAGAGACCCAGTACTTC. Translated, it gives CASSRGGGQGETQYF. The chain is built from TRBV6-5 and TRBJ2-5; D is tentatively TRBD1 or TRBD2 (5 bases each). Germline V lookup: CDR1 MNHEY, CDR2 SVGAGI. The V end was cut by 6 bases, the J end by 4 bases, with 18 bases between. The CDR3 has 15 amino acids.

V gene TRBV1 combines with J gene TRBJ2-2. TRBV1 is deemed a pseudogene. The CDR3 contains 14 residues. CDR3 in amino acids: CTSSQRRQGGELFF. The CDR3 coding sequence is TGCACCAGCAGCCAAAGGAGGCAGGGCGGGGAGCTGTTTTTT.

The CDR3 sequence is CASHAPGRGQCSNQPQHF. The CDR3 DNA reads TGTGCAAGTCACGCTCCGGGCAGGGGGCAGTGCAGCAATCAGCCCCAGCATTTT. This chain connects TRBV12-2 to TRBJ1-5; the D call TRBD1 from the table was never checked on the DNA. TRBV12-2 is classified as a pseudogene. CDR3 size: 18 residues.

This clone was seen a single time. This CDR3 is also generated by other DNA sequences in the sample. V is TRBV12-3 or TRBV12-4 and J is TRBJ1-4; TRBD1 might be the D (5 bases). The CDR3 totals 13 residues. The ends were cut back, 3 bases at V and 8 bases at J, with 10 bases in the middle. The CDR3 sequence is CASSLAGTEKLFF. CDR3 DNA: TGTGCCAGCAGTTTGGCAGGGACGGAAAAACTGTTTTTT.

The rearrangement uses TRBV4-1 and TRBJ1-1, with 10 nucleotides matching TRBD1. The CDR3 contains 15 residues. Germline loops: CDR1 MGHRA, CDR2 YSYEKL. The ends lost 4 bases at V and 7 bases at J; junction bases unmatched: 9. The CDR3 here is CASSLAGTGDNEAFF. CDR3 nucleotide sequence: TGCGCCAGCAGCCTTGCCGGGACAGGGGACAATGAAGCTTTCTTT.

V and J are TRBV6-1 and TRBJ1-2; the match to TRBD1 covers 9 bases. The germline gives CDR1 MNHNS, CDR2 SASEGT. J gave up 5 bases and V 3 bases, and 10 bases lay outside the gene matches. CDR3 size: 16 residues. The CDR3 bases are TGTGCCAGCAGTGACACGGACAGGGGATTTTGGTATGGCTACACCTTC. This sequence encodes CASSDTDRGFWYGYTF.

The chain recombines TRBV9 with TRBJ2-3, with TRBD2 matching over 14 bases. This CDR3 is 16 amino acids long. Germline assignment: CDR1 SGDLS and CDR2 YYNGEE. Losses at the gene ends were 3 bases for V and 5 bases for J; bases not matched to a gene: 5. The chain's CDR3 is CASSAGLAGAGDTQYF. The CDR3 DNA is TGTGCCAGCAGCGCGGGACTAGCGGGGGCAGGAGATACGCAGTATTTT.

The rearrangement links TRBV28 to TRBJ2-7; D is uncertain. This CDR3 contains 13 residues. CDR1 is MDHEN, CDR2 SYDVKM, per germline. Between the trimmed V and J ends, which lost 6 bases and 3 bases, there was a span of 12 bases. CDR3 nucleotide sequence: TGTGCCAGCAGACAGTCCACATACTACGAGCAGTACTTC. Translating gives CASRQSTYYEQYF. Together with reference TRBV28 and TRBJ2-7, the CDR3 gives the full variable domain: DVKVTQSSRYLVKRTGEKVFLECVQDMDHENMFWYRQDPGLGLRLIYFSYDVKMKEKGDIPEGYSVSREKKERFSLILESASTNQTSMYLCASRQSTYYEQYFGPGTRLTVT.

The chain recombines TRBV30 with TRBJ1-2; possible D gene TRBD1, 5 bases. V was pared by 0 bases and J by 4 bases, with 9 bases between. The germline gives CDR1 GTSNPN, CDR2 SVGIG (reference sequence). This CDR3 spans 13 amino acids. The CDR3, as DNA: TGTGCCTGGAGTGTAGGGGTAGGCTATGGCTACACCTTC. It yields the protein CAWSVGVGYGYTF.

The chain employs TRBV6-5 and TRBJ1-6; D perhaps matches TRBD1 (5 bases). V was shortened by 0 bases and J by 12 bases, with 12 bases between the two germline ends. Germline-derived CDR1 and CDR2 are MNHEY and SVGAGI. The CDR3 contains 14 residues. The CDR3 is CASSYSTDYKPLHF. The CDR3, as DNA: TGTGCCAGCAGTTACTCGACAGACTATAAACCCCTCCACTTT.

CDR3: CASSVGGEWGRYEQYF. CDR3 DNA sequence: TGTGCCAGCAGCGTAGGAGGGGAATGGGGTCGCTACGAGCAGTACTTC. The genes are TRBV9 and TRBJ2-7; D could derive from TRBD1 or TRBD2 (5 bases each). This CDR3 spans 16 amino acids. In germline, CDR1 is SGDLS, CDR2 YYNGEE. Trimming removed 0 bases from V and 3 bases from J, with 16 bases in between.

V and J are TRBV2 and TRBJ2-7, with a tentative D call TRBD1 (5 bases). CDR3 length equals 13 residues. Germline V gene lookup returns CDR1 SNHLY and CDR2 FYNNEI. Trimming took off 9 bases at V and 2 bases at J, with 14 bases between the two ends. In nucleotides, the CDR3 is TGTGCCAGTAACAGGCGTCTAGCCTACGAGCAGTACTTC. This sequence encodes CASNRRLAYEQYF.

The chain carries TRBV7-9 and TRBJ1-5; the D gene is possibly TRBD1 (5 bases). CDR1 SEHNR and CDR2 FQNEAQ come from the germline V gene (reference sequence). Trimming removed 5 bases from V and 7 bases from J, with 15 bases in between. CDR3 length: 14 residues. The CDR3 region is CASSGARVGQPQHF. As DNA, the CDR3 is TGTGCCAGCAGCGGCGCCAGGGTTGGACAGCCCCAGCATTTT. The full variable domain, completed using reference TRBV7-9 and TRBJ1-5, is DTGVSQNPRHKITKRGQNVTFRCDPISEHNRLYWYRQTLGQGPEFLTYFQNEAQLEKSRLLSDRFSAERPKGSFSTLEIQRTEQGDSAMYLCASSGARVGQPQHFGDGTRLSIL.

This clone has a handful of counts. CDR3 sequence: CASSRTGVAEAFF. CDR3 in DNA: TGCGCCAGCAGCCGAACAGGGGTTGCTGAAGCTTTCTTT. The rearrangement links TRBV10-1 to TRBJ1-1, with 7 bases fitting TRBD1. In germline, CDR1 is WNHNN, CDR2 SYGVQD (reference sequence). The ends lost 6 bases at V and 6 bases at J; junction bases unmatched: 7. The CDR3 runs to 13 residues.

In its sample, this clone was seen many times. In DNA form, the CDR3 reads TGCGCCAGCAGCCAAGGCGGCCTAGGGGACCCCTACGAGCAGTACTTC. Its protein product is CASSQGGLGDPYEQYF. The gene calls are TRBV4-1 and TRBJ2-7; D tentatively fits TRBD1 or TRBD2 (5 bases each). Looked up from germline, CDR1 is MGHRA and CDR2 is YSYEKL. CDR3 length: 16 residues. Trimming cost V 1 base and J 2 bases, with 15 bases left between them.

V usage is TRBV12-1 and J usage is TRBJ2-5; TRBD2 is taken as the D call from the table, unchecked against the DNA. TRBV12-1 is recorded as a pseudogene. This CDR3 spans 15 amino acids. The CDR3 DNA is TGTGCCAGCAGCGCCACCGGGACTTTTGGCGAGACCCAGTACTTC. Residues: CASSATGTFGETQYF.

The chain has TRBV3-1 (or the pseudogene TRBV3-2) and TRBJ2-3, with 8 bases fitting TRBD2. Per the germline V gene, CDR1 is LGHDT and CDR2 is YNNKEL (reference sequence). J was trimmed by 2 bases and V by 1 base; bases with no gene match: 11. The CDR3 sequence is 18 residues long. CDR3 amino acids: CASSQAFSAGGYTDTQYF. For the CDR3, the DNA is TGTGCCAGCAGCCAAGCCTTCTCGGCGGGGGGCTACACAGATACGCAGTATTTT.

CDR3 DNA sequence: TGTGCCAGCAGCGTCGGACAGGGCGGGGCCAACGTCCTGACTTTC. It is translated as CASSVGQGGANVLTF. The chain combines TRBV9 with TRBJ2-6; 8 bases map to TRBD1. With V trimmed by 2 bases and J by 4 bases, 2 bases remained unmatched. The CDR3 spans 15 residues. Germline lookup yields CDR1 SGDLS and CDR2 YYNGEE.

The chain uses TRBV12-3 or TRBV12-4 and TRBJ2-2; D is unclear. CDR3 length: 12 amino acids. Trimming removed 6 bases from V and 6 bases from J, with 8 bases in between. The CDR3 DNA is TGTGCCAGCAGAAAAGTGGCCGGGGAGCTGTTTTTT. Translating it yields CASRKVAGELFF.

The J gene is TRBJ2-5, the V gene TRBV7-8; D might be TRBD2 (6 bases). This CDR3 has 15 residues. The V end lost 5 bases, the J end lost 5 bases, and 18 bases lay between the germline ends. Germline V gene sequence: CDR1 SGHVS, CDR2 FQNEAQ. The CDR3 here is CASSPGRPSDETQYF. The CDR3 bases are TGTGCCAGCAGCCCAGGGAGGCCTTCTGACGAGACCCAGTACTTC.